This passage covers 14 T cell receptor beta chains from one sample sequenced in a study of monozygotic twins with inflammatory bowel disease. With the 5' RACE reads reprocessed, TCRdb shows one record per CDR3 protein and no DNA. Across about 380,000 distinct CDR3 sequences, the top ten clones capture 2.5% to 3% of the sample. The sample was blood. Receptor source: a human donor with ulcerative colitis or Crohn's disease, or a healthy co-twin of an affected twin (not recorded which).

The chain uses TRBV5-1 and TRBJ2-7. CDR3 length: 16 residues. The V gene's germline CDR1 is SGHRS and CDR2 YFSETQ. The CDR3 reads CASSSHSTGELYEQYF. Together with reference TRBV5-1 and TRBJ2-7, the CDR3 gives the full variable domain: KAGVTQTPRYLIKTRGQQVTLSCSPISGHRSVSWYQQTPGQGLQFLFEYFSETQRNKGNFPGRFSGRQFSNSRSEMNVSTLELGDSALYLCASSSHSTGELYEQYFGPGTRLTVT.

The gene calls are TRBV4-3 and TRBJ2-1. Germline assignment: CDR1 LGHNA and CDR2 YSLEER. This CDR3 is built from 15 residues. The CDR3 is CASSPRTATYNEQFF.

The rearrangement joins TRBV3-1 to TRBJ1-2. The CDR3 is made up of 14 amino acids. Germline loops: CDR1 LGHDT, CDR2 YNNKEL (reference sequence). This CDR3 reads CASSQLRANYGYTF. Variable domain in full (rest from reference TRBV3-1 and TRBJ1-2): DTAVSQTPKYLVTQMGNDKSIKCEQNLGHDTMYWYKQDSKKFLKIMFSYNNKELIINETVPNRFSPKSPDKAHLNLHINSLELGDSAVYFCASSQLRANYGYTFGSGTRLTVV.

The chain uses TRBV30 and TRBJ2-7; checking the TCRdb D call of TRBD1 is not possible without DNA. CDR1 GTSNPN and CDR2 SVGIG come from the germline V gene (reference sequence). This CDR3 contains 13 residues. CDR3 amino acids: CAWGTGGSYEQYF.

CDR3 in amino acids: CASSFGAGGSTDTQYF. V is TRBV11-2 and J is TRBJ2-3; the TRBD2 assignment by TCRdb is unverifiable without DNA. The germline gives CDR1 SGHAT, CDR2 FQNNGV. The CDR3 covers 16 residues.

CDR3 sequence reads: CASSPVGTAPWGTLHF. The V call is TRBV18, the J call TRBJ1-6; TCRdb names TRBD1, which stays unverified in the absence of DNA. The CDR3 length is 16 residues. The V gene's germline CDR1 is KGHSH and CDR2 LQKENI.

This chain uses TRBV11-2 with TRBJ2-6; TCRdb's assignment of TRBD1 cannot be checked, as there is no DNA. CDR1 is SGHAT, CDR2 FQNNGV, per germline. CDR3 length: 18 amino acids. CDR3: CASSLGRGLSSGANVLTF.

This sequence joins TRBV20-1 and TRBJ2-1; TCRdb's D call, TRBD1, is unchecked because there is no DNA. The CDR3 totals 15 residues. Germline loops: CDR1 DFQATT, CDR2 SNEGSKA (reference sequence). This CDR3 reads CSATGQGGSYNEQFF.

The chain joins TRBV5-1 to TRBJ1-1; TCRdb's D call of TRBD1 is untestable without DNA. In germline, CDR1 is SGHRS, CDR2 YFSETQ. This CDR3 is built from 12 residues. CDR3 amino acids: CASSVRDDEAFF.

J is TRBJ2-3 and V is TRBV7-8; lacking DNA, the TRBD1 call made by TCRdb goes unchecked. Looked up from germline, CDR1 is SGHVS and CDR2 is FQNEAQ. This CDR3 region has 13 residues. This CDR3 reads CASSHPPPDTQYF.

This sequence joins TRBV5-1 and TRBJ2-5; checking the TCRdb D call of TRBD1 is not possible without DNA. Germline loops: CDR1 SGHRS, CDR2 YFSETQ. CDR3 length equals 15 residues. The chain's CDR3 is CASSSPQGSQETQYF.

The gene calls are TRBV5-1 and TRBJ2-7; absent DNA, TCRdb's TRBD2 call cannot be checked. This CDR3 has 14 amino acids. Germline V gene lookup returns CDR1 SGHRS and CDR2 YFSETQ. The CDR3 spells CASSPSGTSYEQYF.

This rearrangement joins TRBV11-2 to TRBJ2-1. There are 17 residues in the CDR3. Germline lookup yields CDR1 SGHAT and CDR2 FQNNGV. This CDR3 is CASSFPSTGGPYNEQFF. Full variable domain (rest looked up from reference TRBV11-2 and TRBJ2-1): EAGVAQSPRYKIIEKRQSVAFWCNPISGHATLYWYQQILGQGPKLLIQFQNNGVVDDSQLPKDRFSAERLKGVDSTLKIQPAKLEDSAVYLCASSFPSTGGPYNEQFFGPGTRLTVL.

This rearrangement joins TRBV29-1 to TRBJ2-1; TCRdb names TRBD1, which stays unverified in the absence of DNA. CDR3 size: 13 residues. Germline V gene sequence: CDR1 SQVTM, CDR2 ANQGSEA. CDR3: CSVSTGVYNEQFF.